A selection of T cell receptor beta chains follows, all from one sample in a study of cytomegalovirus exposure and HLA in healthy donors. Assay: immunoSEQ multiplex PCR; the TCRdb copy retains only in-frame clones and omits some. Of roughly 130,000 clones in the sample, 80% were seen once. Sequenced sample: PBMCs. These receptors were collected from a human donor in good health. Each CDR3 is given with its conserved first and last residue.

TRBV11-2 CASSLAGSGNTIYF
TRBV5-1 CASSLETAGSEQYF
TRBV27 CASSLYDRSNEQFF
TRBV7-6 CASSLELNTEAFF
TRBV2 CASSDKVAGGREAFF
TRBV5-4 CASSLDLEQGNEQFF
TRBV21-1 CARPPGLCLYEQYF
TRBV9 CASSVGMGQGNNEQFF
TRBV25-1 CATSTGVGNTIYF
TRBV7-3 CASSSGGGSSYNEQFF
TRBV5-1 CASSLGGDNYGYTF
TRBV2 CASSVLDEQFF
TRBV15 CATSSDRVNSYNEQFF
TRBV10-3 CAISDIFSPDRIPAQETQYF
TRBV7-6 CASSLAGGDTQYF
TRBV19 CASSISSGGSYGYTF
TRBV9 CASSSWTGEVPDTQYF
TRBV6-5 CASSYSMAGDSYEQYF
TRBV5-8 CASSLGNRLTGDYGYTF
TRBV15 CATSRQGPVGEAFF
TRBV5-4 CASSLPPGHYGYTF
TRBV18 CASSTKDPGVTDHSLAENEAFF
TRBV29-1 CSARDSYNEQFF
TRBV23-1 CASRSVLRGGQPQHF
TRBV5-1 CASSLLGETQETQYF
TRBV19 CASRESSPEAFF
TRBV7-9 CASSPRVGGAFF
TRBV7-9 CASSLAGTGAEQYF
TRBV2 CASRGGVGTHTDTQYF
TRBV7-2 CASSLVGQGLGKETQYF
TRBV9 CASSSDREAALEQYF
TRBV29-1 CSVVKKRAKNIQYF
TRBV11-2 CASSPNQGAHETQYF
TRBV18 CASSPTGQPYGYTF
TRBV7-3 CASSLGQGIRNTQYF
TRBV5-4 CASSPGTGAQKANEKLFF
TRBV11-2 CASSPWTGGSTDTQYF
TRBV11-2 CASSLRDTQYF
TRBV13 CASSRWRVNTQETQYF
TRBV19 CASRPDPATRAGNTEAFF
TRBV6-5 CASRKGPSSYEQYF
TRBV7-3 CASSLQGAGMNTEAFF
TRBV6-1 CASSGGFRGGETQYF
TRBV7-6 CASSLIPSASETQYF
TRBV28 CASSGSDSPEAFF
TRBV5-1 CASSLGQGDEKLFF
TRBV4-2 CASSQPPGLAGGSDTGELFF
TRBV10-3 CAISEADTYEQYF
TRBV11-3 CASSLGRSNEQFF
TRBV6-6 CASSYTHTGGITEAFF
TRBV10-2 CASGTVRGTGELFF
TRBV5-5 CASSTTGNTEAFF
TRBV6-1 CASSDQGTNSPLHF